This TCR beta chain was sequenced in a study of cytomegalovirus exposure and HLA in healthy donors. CDR3 length: 15 residues. CDR1 and CDR2 (germline): SGHRS, YFSETQ. V lost 2 bases to trimming and J lost 3 bases; unmatched junction nucleotides: 4. As regards this clone: Its target is unknown.

PCR used 60 Vbeta primers and 13 Jbeta primers. The protocol was immunoSEQ multiplex PCR, while the TCRdb copy is restricted to in-frame clones and leaves out a portion. The sample includes some 110,000 clones, 55% to 80% seen only once; the top ten take roughly 2.2%. Study-level results: It is likely that the observed cluster of highly shared sequence variants was a sequencing artifact. Roughly even sequencing depth across donors was the assumption behind the presence/absence analyses.

J is TRBJ2-5 and V is TRBV5-1; 10 bases line up with TRBD2. This receptor was obtained from a woman aged 25 to 39 in good health and CMV-seronegative. The sample was PBMCs. The chain's CDR3 is CASSFSAGGEETQYF. The CDR3 DNA reads as TGCGCCAGCAGCTTTTCAGCGGGAGGGGAAGAGACCCAGTACTTC.